The present TCR beta chain was sequenced within a study of patients and donors after allogeneic stem cell transplantation. The germline gives CDR1 GTSNPN, CDR2 SVGIG (reference sequence). Trimming stripped 2 bases from V and 4 bases from J, with 16 bases between. This CDR3 region has 15 residues. TCRdb called the RT-PCR reads again in MiXCR, with one record for every CDR3 protein. The sample has about 230,000 distinct CDR3 sequences, over 12% seen once. The TCR originated in a human donor who was either an allogeneic HSCT recipient or a stem cell or donor lymphocyte infusion donor (not recorded which). It is not recorded whose cells these are; they may come from a transplant donor. What was sequenced was blood, either unsorted or a sorted T cell fraction (not recorded which). The chain joins TRBV30 to TRBJ2-3; the D gene is possibly TRBD2 (5 bases). CDR3 coding DNA: TGTGCCTGGAGTAGAAGCGGCCTGAGGGCAGATACGCAGTATTTT. It translates to CAWSRSGLRADTQYF.